The present entry profiles one TCR beta chain with its context. Authors' analysis steps: Estimated nucleated cell counts came from reference gene primer amplification. Measured with immunoSEQ multiplex PCR; TCRdb has only the in-frame clones, and not every one. V and J calls plus clone size are reproduced from that table; the DNA served to infer D and trimming. The table lists tens of thousands of clones, around 86% of them singletons, with roughly 15% in the top ten. The data were obtained in a study of blood T cell repertoires in COVID-19. In the study overall: Spain, Italy and the United States supplied samples that represented acute and convalescent COVID-19. T cells, B-cell-depleted T cells, or PBMCs supplied cDNA or gDNA.

The material sequenced was peripheral blood. This TCR derives from a human donor in a cohort sampled during active COVID-19.

CDR3 region: CASSLALRTGANVLTF. The CDR3 DNA reads TGTGCCAGCAGCTTAGCGTTGCGAACTGGGGCCAACGTCCTGACTTTC. The chain uses TRBV11-1 and TRBJ2-6; the D is unclear. Trimming took off 0 bases at V and 2 bases at J, with 8 bases between the two ends. The CDR3 has 16 residues. Germline CDR1 is SGHAT and CDR2 is FQDESV (reference sequence).